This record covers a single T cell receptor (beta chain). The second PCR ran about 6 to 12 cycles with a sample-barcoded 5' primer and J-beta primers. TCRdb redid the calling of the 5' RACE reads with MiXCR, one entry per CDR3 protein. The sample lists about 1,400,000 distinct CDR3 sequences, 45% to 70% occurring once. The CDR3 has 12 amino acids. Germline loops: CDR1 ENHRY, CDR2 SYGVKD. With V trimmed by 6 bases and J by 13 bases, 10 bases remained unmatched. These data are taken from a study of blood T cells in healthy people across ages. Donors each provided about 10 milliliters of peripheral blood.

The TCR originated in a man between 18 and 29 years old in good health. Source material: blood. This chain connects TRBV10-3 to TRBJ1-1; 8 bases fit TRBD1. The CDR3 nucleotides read TGTGCCATCAGGGCGTCGACAGGGGTCGGTTTCTTT. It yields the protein CAIRASTGVGFF.